The clone carrying this T cell receptor beta chain was found once. CDR1 is GTSNPN and CDR2 is SVGIG in the germline V gene (reference sequence). V was shortened by 2 bases and J by 5 bases, with 15 bases between the two germline ends. There are 14 residues in the CDR3. Authors' processing steps: Reference gene primer amplification in the assay estimated nucleated cell counts. Some clones are missing from TCRdb's copy, which holds only in-frame ones; the method was immunoSEQ multiplex PCR. V, J and clone size derive from that table, while D and trimming were established from the DNA sequence. The data show about 50,000 clones, with approximately 79% seen just once and about 25% held by the top ten. The record originates from a study of blood T cell repertoires in COVID-19.

The specimen was peripheral blood. The TCR was taken from a man aged 65-85 years with acute or convalescent COVID-19. V and J are TRBV30 and TRBJ1-1; D might be TRBD1 (5 bases). The CDR3 is CAWSPLREGTEAFF. The DNA for the CDR3 is TGTGCCTGGAGTCCGCTCAGGGAAGGGACTGAAGCTTTCTTT.